This T cell receptor (beta chain) was found in a study of T cell repertoires in cytomegalovirus infection. Overall study: Well-studied HLA-B-restricted CMV epitopes were used in the study alongside recently identified HLA-C-restricted ones.

TCRdb used MiXCR to reprocess the reads, holding one entry per CDR3 protein. The table has a few hundred thousand distinct CDR3 sequences, around 20% seen once. Germline loops: CDR1 DFQATT, CDR2 SNEGSKA (reference sequence). V was clipped by 4 bases and J by 5 bases, with 12 bases between them. The length of the CDR3 is 13 residues. Note on this clonotype: Its cognate antigen is unknown.

The chain couples TRBV20-1 to TRBJ2-4; D is uncertain. This material consisted of cultured PBMCs, taken from culture after CMV antigen stimulation. The origin of this receptor is a human donor in good health (CMV status not recorded). Some clones in this sample may be carry-over from other donors' samples. CDR3 coding DNA: TGCAGTGCTAACTCCGACCGGGAAAACATTCAGTACTTC. It codes for CSANSDRENIQYF.